This TCR beta chain was observed in a study of technical replicates of blood from several donors. Libraries were prepared by immunoSEQ multiplex PCR; TCRdb keeps only in-frame clonotypes and omits some of them. The sample has 75,000 to 95,000 clones; approximately 91% are singletons. V was pared by 1 base and J by 7 bases, with 4 bases of the junction left unmatched. Per germline, CDR1 SGHAT and CDR2 FQNNGV. The CDR3 extends over 15 amino acids. The chain has TRBV11-2 and TRBJ1-4; 9 bases fit TRBD1. The TCR sequence derives from a human donor in good health. Sequencing was done on a sample of T cells isolated from PBMCs. The CDR3 loop reads CASSLGLTGGEKLFF. The CDR3 DNA sequence: TGTGCCAGCAGCTTAGGTCTGACAGGGGGTGAAAAACTGTTTTTT. The full variable domain, with the rest looked up from reference TRBV11-2 and TRBJ1-4, is EAGVAQSPRYKIIEKRQSVAFWCNPISGHATLYWYQQILGQGPKLLIQFQNNGVVDDSQLPKDRFSAERLKGVDSTLKIQPAKLEDSAVYLCASSLGLTGGEKLFFGSGTQLSVL.